What follows describes a single T cell receptor beta chain. No cognate antigen has been identified for it. To prepare the library, the immunoSEQ multiplex PCR assay was applied. A mixture of 60 forward primers for TCR Vbeta segments and 13 reverse primers for TCR Jbeta segments was used in the multiplex PCR. The CDR3 region of rearranged TCR beta genes was amplified from genomic DNA with a multiplex PCR assay. The Illumina HiSeq System was used to sequence the amplified TCR beta libraries as 87-base-pair reads. Turning to the authors' computational methods: A later analysis counted some 80 million unique TCR beta chains across the 550 to 800 repertoires, and around 9.9 million of these chains were shared by at least two donors. Raw reads were error-corrected and collapsed into unique sequences by a nearest-neighbor algorithm in which closely related sequences were merged to remove PCR and sequencing errors. Alignment of CDR3 sequences to IMGT reference sequences was used to assign V, D and J gene segments. For a sequence to be retained, a match of at least six nucleotides to both a V gene segment and a J gene segment was required. Rearrangements were classified as productive when the CDR3 lacked stop codons and remained in frame with V and J, and all other rearrangements were classified as non-productive. Following IMGT convention, CDR3 was defined as the stretch from the second conserved V-encoded cysteine to the conserved J-encoded phenylalanine. In an earlier analysis of around 570 of the donors, sequences lacking an unambiguous match to a single V gene segment were excluded. An earlier analysis of several hundred of the donors classified V segments as functional when productive rearrangements were above 56.7% and as segregating when the standard deviation between donors was above 5%. To diagnose cytomegalovirus status from the catalog of TCR beta chain sequences, a statistical classification framework was built. V and J gene assignment, in a later analysis, came from comparing TCR nucleotide sequences with IMGT/GENE-DB human TR gene sequences. In a later analysis, CDR3 sequences and most-parsimonious VDJ recombination scenarios were assigned using the TCRdist pipeline. A later analysis defined each TCR beta chain by its CDR3 amino acid sequence plus V-gene family, and excluded reads lacking a unique V-gene family. To address suspected cross-contamination and a sequencing artifact, a later analysis removed roughly 640 highly shared, low-generation-probability nucleotide sequences. In a later analysis, a clonal expansion index was calculated for each public chain from normalized within-repertoire ranks of inferred template counts. In a later analysis, generation probabilities were computed using a VDJ recombination model fitted to out-of-frame rearrangements, and the results were checked against IGoR. In a later analysis, hypergeometric tests were used to score TCR-TCR, TCR-HLA and TCR-CMV co-occurrence, with a repertoire-size bias correction applied to TCR pairs. In a later analysis, false discovery rates were estimated by permuting HLA or CMV assignments 20 times. In a later analysis, co-occurring TCRs were grouped using DBSCAN, and TCRdist sequence similarity was added for clustering within HLA-allele-positive subsets. For co-occurrence clustering, repertoires with fewer than 30,000 or more than 120,000 public chains were excluded, along with roughly five repertoires with anomalous nucleotide sharing. The clones in this table, taken by TCRdb from immuneACCESS, are in-frame only. Not every clone is retained; where verified, under half of the shortfall comes from an unresolved V gene, and the cause of the rest is unknown. For V, J and clone size, that table is used; D and trimming come from the DNA. This sample's records show about 46,000 clones. Under 1.4% of the sample is held by the ten biggest clonotypes.

CDR1 and CDR2, per the germline V gene, are KGHSH and LQKENI. V is shortened by 0 bases, J by 6 bases, and the region joining them spans 6 bases. Measured from the cysteine to the phenylalanine, the CDR3 is 13 residues long. The kept DNA is CDR3 alone, 39 bases in frame from the first base. This record belongs to a study of cytomegalovirus exposure and HLA in healthy donors (dated 2017 in TCRdb). About the full investigation: An earlier analysis of approximately 640 of the donors reported 250 to 350 Gb of sequence data and 117 million unique TCR beta sequences from some 180 million T cells. An early release covering approximately 600 HLA-typed donors comprised roughly 300 gigabases of sequencing data and roughly 85 million unique TCR sequences. Among the approximately 420 genotyped donors, about 83% belonged to the genetic ancestry cluster associated with self-reported Caucasian donors. The study was designed to test whether signatures of past pathogen exposure could be identified by cataloging public T cell receptors. The study used immunosequencing to profile the T cell repertoires of 666 subjects and linked those repertoires to cytomegalovirus serostatus. A separate validation cohort of over 95 different subjects was used in addition to the 666-subject first cohort. The study combined high-throughput TCR immunosequencing, statistical association of individual TCRs with disease status, and machine learning to predict cytomegalovirus infection status. In a later analysis, previously published TCR beta repertoires from 666 donors were re-analyzed and high-resolution HLA genotyping was added so that TCR occurrence patterns could be studied. Rather than drawing on any new phenotypic data, the later analysis identified candidate immune exposures from TCR beta sequences and the way those sequences occurred across donors. An earlier analysis of approximately 630 of the donors applied high-throughput TCR beta sequencing to assess whether each TCR beta V gene segment acted as functional or pseudogenic. Alongside the repertoire data, information on donor age, sex, ethnicity and CMV serostatus was compiled. A later genetic analysis took genome-wide SNP genotypes for about 65% of the 666 donors and used that subset as a discovery cohort. All discovery cohort repertoires had been generated on a single sequencing platform. HLA typing included class I and class II loci at four-digit resolution. Typing coverage varied by locus: about 620-640 donors for A, B, C, DRB1 and DQB1; roughly 500 for DQA1; about 590 for DPA1; approximately 490 for DPB1. Five DR-DQ haplotypes were treated as single units for association and clustering because of strong linkage in the cohort. Among around 400 genotyped donors of the cohort, an average of around 240,000 unique TCR beta nucleotide sequences were sequenced per donor, roughly 18% of them non-productive. The study at large found these results: A cluster of highly shared sequence variants was judged likely to be a technical artifact of the sequencing pipeline. Immune exposure information for the cohort was limited to CMV serostatus. Most CMV-associated TCR beta chains appeared to be HLA-restricted in a later analysis, and the HLA associations seemed to be driven largely by CMV exposure. A further reported finding was that TCR beta sequences accurately predicted the HLA-A and HLA-B alleles for most subjects in the first cohort. Some IMGT-functional V segments, including TRBV6-2 and TRBV6-3, could not be told apart with the 87-base-pair reads, so those segments were excluded. In the study, some 180 TCR beta chains were listed as associated with cytomegalovirus. The classifier was reported to diagnose cytomegalovirus status with high specificity and sensitivity in both the original and validation cohorts. In a later analysis, the rate of TCR association differed among HLA loci, with DRB1 alleles having the most associated TCRs and HLA-C alleles having the fewest. An earlier analysis of approximately 530 of the donors showed that most TCR beta V segments appeared in productive rearrangements either about 90% or about 30% of the time, which broadly matched IMGT annotations. Most TCR sequences were seen in very few donors, while some public TCRs were found in many individuals. Because some donors lacked HLA typing at each locus, the association tests relied only on the typed subset. It was suggested by the authors that the approach could potentially be generalized to other disease states and immunological phenotypes. In a later analysis, HLA-associated TCR beta chains were found to be more clonally expanded and to have lower generation probabilities than equally common non-associated chains. When HLA alleles, especially DR and DQ, strongly co-occurred, TCR associations were difficult to assign to individual alleles. According to a later genetic analysis, donors in an Asian-associated ancestry cluster had fewer N-insertions in productive TCRs than the approximately 630-donor mean. Presence/absence analyses assumed roughly uniform sequencing depth across donors, an assumption that may not hold. In vitro tests confirmed that a few of the cytomegalovirus-associated TCR beta chains recognize cytomegalovirus antigens. The earlier analysis of about 600 of the donors excluded roughly 17 rarely observed V segments, including chromosome 9 orphons, because counts were too low. A later analysis reported that several top co-occurrence clusters appeared linked to parvovirus B19, influenza, CMV and Epstein-Barr virus. Correlated functional status among segregating V segments might reflect linkage disequilibrium, but an unknown experimental factor could not be ruled out. In a later genetic analysis, a missense DCLRE1C variant was associated with V-gene and J-gene trimming of TCR beta chains, and the association was replicated in an independent cohort. Specific HLA alleles were associated with over 15,000 TCR beta sequences at a false discovery rate of 0.05 in a later analysis. In this cohort, only TCR beta chains were sequenced, and detectable features were limited by the absence of alpha or paired-chain data.

The cohort comprised 670 or so healthy bone marrow donors. All cohort members were sampled while nominally healthy, although unrecorded immune exposures were likely present. The donor tested CMV seronegative, placing the donor among the 350 or so seronegative members of the cohort. Every donor gave a peripheral blood sample, and the peripheral blood mononuclear cells from that sample were used for TCR beta sequencing. Genomic DNA was extracted from the blood cell samples with the Qiagen DNeasy Blood Extraction Kit. This TCR derives from a middle-aged woman in good health and CMV-seronegative. The sample comprised PBMCs. The receptor chain draws on TRBV18 and TRBJ2-1; TRBD2 is a weak D gene call, 6 bases matching. The DNA sequence reads TGTGCCAGCTCACCACCGACTAGCAATGAGCAGTTCTTC. Translated, it gives CASSPPTSNEQFF. Joined to the reference TRBV18 and TRBJ2-1 proteins, this CDR3 gives the full variable domain: NAGVMQNPRHLVRRRGQEARLRCSPMKGHSHVYWYRQLPEEGLKFMVYLQKENIIDESGMPKERFSAEFPKEGPSILRIQQVVRGDSAAYFCASSPPTSNEQFFGPGTRLTVL.